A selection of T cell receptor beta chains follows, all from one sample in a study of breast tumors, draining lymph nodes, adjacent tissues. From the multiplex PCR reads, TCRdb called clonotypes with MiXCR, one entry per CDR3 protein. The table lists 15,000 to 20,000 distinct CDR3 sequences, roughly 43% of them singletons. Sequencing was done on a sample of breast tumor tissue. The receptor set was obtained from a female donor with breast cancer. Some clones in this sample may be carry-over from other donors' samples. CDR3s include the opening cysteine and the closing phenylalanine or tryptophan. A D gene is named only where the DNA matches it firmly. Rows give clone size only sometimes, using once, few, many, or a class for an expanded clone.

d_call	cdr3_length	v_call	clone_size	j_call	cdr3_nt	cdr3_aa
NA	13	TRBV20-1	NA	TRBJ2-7	TGCAGTGCTAAAGGACAGACTGCCTACGAGCAGTACTTC	CSAKGQTAYEQYF
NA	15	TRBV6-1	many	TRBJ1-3	TGTGCCAGCAGTGGCCTCTCGGGGTCTGGAAACACCATATATTTT	CASSGLSGSGNTIYF
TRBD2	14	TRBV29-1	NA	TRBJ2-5	TGCAGCAGTGTCCCGACTAGCGGGGAAGAGACCCAGTACTTC	CSSVPTSGEETQYF
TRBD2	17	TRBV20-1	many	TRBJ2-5	TGCAGTGCTAGAGAAGCCAGGACTAGCTCCTCGAGAGAGACCCAGTACTTC	CSAREARTSSSRETQYF
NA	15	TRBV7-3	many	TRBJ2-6	TGTGCCAGCAGCTTCCAGGGAACCGGGGCCAACGTCCTGCCTTTC	CASSFQGTGANVLPF
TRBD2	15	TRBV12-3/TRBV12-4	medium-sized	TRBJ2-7	TGTGCCAGCAGTCCCTTTGGTAGCGGGGTGTTAGAGCAGTACTTC	CASSPFGSGVLEQYF
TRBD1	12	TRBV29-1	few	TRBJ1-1	TGCAGCGCCAGGGGGCTGAACACTGAAGCTTTCTTT	CSARGLNTEAFF
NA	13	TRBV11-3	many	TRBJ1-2	TGTGCCAGCAGCGCGCAACATTCAGATGGCTACACCTTC	CASSAQHSDGYTF
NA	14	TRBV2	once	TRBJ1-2	TGCGCCAGCAGTGAAGCGCGGTCAGCCTGTGGCTACACCTTC	CASSEARSACGYTF
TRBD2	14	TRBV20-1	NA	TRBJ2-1	TGCAGTGCTAGGACTAGCGGGAGTTTGGATGAGCAGCTCTTC	CSARTSGSLDEQLF
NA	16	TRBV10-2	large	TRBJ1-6	TGCGCCAGCAGTGGAGGGGTAAGAGATGCTAATTCACCCCTCCACTTT	CASSGGVRDANSPLHF
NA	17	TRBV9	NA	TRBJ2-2	TGTGCCAGCAGCGCACGACTCCACACAGGGAACACCGGGGAGCTGTTTTTT	CASSARLHTGNTGELFF
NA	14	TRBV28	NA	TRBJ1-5	TGTGCCACCCGACGGGCTTATAGCAATCAGCCCCAGCATTTT	CATRRAYSNQPQHF
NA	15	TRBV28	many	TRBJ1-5	TGTGCCAGCCGACCTCTTGGGGTGTCGAATCAGCCCCAGCATTTT	CASRPLGVSNQPQHF
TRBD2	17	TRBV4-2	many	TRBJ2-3	TGTGCCAGCAGCCAAGATGTAGCGGGAGGGCGTTGGGATACGCAGTATTTT	CASSQDVAGGRWDTQYF
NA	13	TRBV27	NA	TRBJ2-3	TGTGCCAGCAGTGTTAGGGGAACAGATACGCAGTATTTT	CASSVRGTDTQYF
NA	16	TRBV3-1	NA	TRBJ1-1	TGTGCCAGCAGCCCCCAAGACAGGAGCGGGGGCACTGAAGCTTTCTTT	CASSPQDRSGGTEAFF